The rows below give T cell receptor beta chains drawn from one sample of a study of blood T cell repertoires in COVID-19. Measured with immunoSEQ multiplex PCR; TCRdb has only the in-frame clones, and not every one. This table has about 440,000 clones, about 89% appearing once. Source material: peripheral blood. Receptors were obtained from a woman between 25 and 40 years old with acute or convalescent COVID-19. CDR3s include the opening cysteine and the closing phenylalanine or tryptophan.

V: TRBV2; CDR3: CANTGGSAGETQYF
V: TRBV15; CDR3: CATSNGVLETQYF
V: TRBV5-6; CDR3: CASSLSRTGGLEQYF
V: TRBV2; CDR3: CASKRPEAFF
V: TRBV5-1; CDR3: CARATGNQPQHF
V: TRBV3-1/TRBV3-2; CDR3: CASSQLGRLANEQFF
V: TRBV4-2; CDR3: CASSQDFETGWTGELFF
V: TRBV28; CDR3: CASSLGGEITGNTIYF
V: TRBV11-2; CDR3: CASNGVNGELFF
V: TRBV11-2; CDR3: CASSKGQSNTGELFF
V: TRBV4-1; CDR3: CASSHGSLGEQYF
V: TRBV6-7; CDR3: CASSSPLAGVGETQYF
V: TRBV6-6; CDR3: CASSYSAGWEAFF
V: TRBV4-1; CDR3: CASSQEDSLGFTDTQYF
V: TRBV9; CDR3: CASSTGPGQRYEQYF
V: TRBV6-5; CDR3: CASSSPFSQNTEAFF
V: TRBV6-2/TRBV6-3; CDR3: CASSLLSSGNRQETQYF
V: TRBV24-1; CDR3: CATSDRDIMTGDTEAFF
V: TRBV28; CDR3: CASSLASGGGSYEQYF
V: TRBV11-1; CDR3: CASSLPGVVGELFF
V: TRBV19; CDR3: CASSTYRRDYQPQHF
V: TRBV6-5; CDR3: CASSSLAGGPWTEQFF
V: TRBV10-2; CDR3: CARAGQNSPLHF
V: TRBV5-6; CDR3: CASSLGRGGLYEQYF
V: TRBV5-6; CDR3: CASSPYGTGSYEQYF
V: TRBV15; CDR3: CATSYYNSPLHF
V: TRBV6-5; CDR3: CASNRGDTEAFF
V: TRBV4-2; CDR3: CASSQVLASGNEQFF
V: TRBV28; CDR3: CASSFVWSTGGQGVEKLFF
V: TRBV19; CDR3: CASSNGQGANQPQHF
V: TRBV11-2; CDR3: CASSLDIGELFF
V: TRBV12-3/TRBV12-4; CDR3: CASSLRGGNGYTF
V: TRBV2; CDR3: CASSTRDRGLNSPLHF
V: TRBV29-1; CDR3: CSVVLPGVSTDTQYF
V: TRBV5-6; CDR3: CASSSRWGDNSYEQYF
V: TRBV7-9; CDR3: CASSLTGANYGYTF
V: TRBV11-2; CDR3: CASSSTTDQPQHF
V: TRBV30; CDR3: CAWRLPGLVAPKNIQYF
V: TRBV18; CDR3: CASSPPGGTQYF
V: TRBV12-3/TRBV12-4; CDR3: CASRTGTYEQYF
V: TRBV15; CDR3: CATKTRGSNNSPLHF
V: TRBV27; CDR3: CASSTPGQLEDEQYF
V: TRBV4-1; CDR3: CASSHMRTKRGVFTDTQYF
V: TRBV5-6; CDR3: CASSFDRYNEKLFF
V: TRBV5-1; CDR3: CASSLVAGTMEQFF
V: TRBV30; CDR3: CAWSLQGNSPLHF